This note documents a single TCR beta chain sequence. Its antigen remains unknown. Germline assignment: CDR1 LGHNA and CDR2 YSLEER. Trimming cost V 1 base and J 6 bases; bases outside gene matches: 7. The CDR3 loop spans 15 amino acids. This table comes from immunoSEQ multiplex PCR, and its TCRdb copy is limited to in-frame clones, with some not included. Found here are 75,000 to 100,000 clones, around half of them singletons; the top ten hold roughly 16%. The data stem from a study of shared clonotypes between healthy human individuals. General study findings and limits: Read depth was anticipated to influence clonotype sharing among donors.

Donation came from healthy HIV-negative adults that had no recent acute infections or vaccinations. Sample: PBMCs. The TCR comes from a woman aged 35 to 49 in good health. Some clones in this sample may be carry-over from other donors' samples. The J gene is TRBJ2-7, the V gene TRBV4-3; 9 nucleotides align to TRBD1. CDR3 sequence reads: CASSQAPGQGREQYF. CDR3 in DNA: TGCGCCAGCAGCCAAGCGCCGGGACAGGGTCGCGAGCAGTACTTC.